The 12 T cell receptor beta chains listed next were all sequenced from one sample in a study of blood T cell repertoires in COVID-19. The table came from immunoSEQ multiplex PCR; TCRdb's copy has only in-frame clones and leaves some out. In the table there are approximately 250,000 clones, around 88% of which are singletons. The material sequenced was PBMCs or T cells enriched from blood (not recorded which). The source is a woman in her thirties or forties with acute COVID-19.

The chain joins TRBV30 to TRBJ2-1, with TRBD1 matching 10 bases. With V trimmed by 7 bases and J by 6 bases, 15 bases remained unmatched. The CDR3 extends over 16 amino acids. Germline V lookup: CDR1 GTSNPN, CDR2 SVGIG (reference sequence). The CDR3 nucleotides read TGTGCCTCGGGGACAGGGGTGGCGGGGGATCTCAATGAGCAGTTCTTC. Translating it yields CASGTGVAGDLNEQFF. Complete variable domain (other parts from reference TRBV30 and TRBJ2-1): SQTIHQWPATLVQPVGSPLSLECTVEGTSNPNLYWYRQAAGRGLQLLFYSVGIGQISSEVPQNLSASRPQDRQFILSSKKLLLSDSGFYLCASGTGVAGDLNEQFFGPGTRLTVL.

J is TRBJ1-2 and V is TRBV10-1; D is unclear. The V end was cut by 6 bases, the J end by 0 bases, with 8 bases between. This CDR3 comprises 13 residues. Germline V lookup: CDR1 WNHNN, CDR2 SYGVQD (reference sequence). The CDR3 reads CASSAVANYGYTF. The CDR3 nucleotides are TGCGCCAGCAGCGCCGTAGCTAACTATGGCTACACCTTC.

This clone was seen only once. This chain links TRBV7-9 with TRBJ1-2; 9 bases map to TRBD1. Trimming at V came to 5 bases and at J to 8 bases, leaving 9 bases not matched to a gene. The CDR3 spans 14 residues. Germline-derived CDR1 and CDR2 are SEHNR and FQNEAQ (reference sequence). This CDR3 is CASSRDRDGTGYTF. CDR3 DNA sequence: TGTGCCAGCAGCCGGGACAGGGACGGTACGGGCTACACCTTC.

The CDR3 DNA follows: TGTGCCAGCAGCTTAGGGGGGCCGGGAAAGACCCAGTACTTC. Translation: CASSLGGPGKTQYF. The chain recombines TRBV7-6 with TRBJ2-5; tentatively, D is TRBD1 (6 bases). Germline V gives CDR1 SGHVS, CDR2 FNYEAQ. Trimming pared 1 base from V and 6 bases from J, leaving 12 bases between. CDR3 length: 14 residues.

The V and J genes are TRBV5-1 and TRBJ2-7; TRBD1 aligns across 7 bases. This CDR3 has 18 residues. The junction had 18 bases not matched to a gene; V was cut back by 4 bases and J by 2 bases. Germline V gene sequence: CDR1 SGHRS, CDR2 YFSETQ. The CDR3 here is CASSPLVGVRQGAYEQYF. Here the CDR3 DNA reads TGCGCCAGCAGCCCCTTAGTCGGTGTACGACAGGGAGCCTACGAGCAGTACTTC. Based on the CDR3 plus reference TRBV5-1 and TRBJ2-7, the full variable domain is KAGVTQTPRYLIKTRGQQVTLSCSPISGHRSVSWYQQTPGQGLQFLFEYFSETQRNKGNFPGRFSGRQFSNSRSEMNVSTLELGDSALYLCASSPLVGVRQGAYEQYFGPGTRLTVT.

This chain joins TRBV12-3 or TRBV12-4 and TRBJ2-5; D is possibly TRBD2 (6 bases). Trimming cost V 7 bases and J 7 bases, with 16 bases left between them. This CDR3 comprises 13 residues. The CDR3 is CASNRGTEGTQYF. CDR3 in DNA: TGTGCCAGCAACCGGGGGACCGAGGGGACCCAGTACTTC.

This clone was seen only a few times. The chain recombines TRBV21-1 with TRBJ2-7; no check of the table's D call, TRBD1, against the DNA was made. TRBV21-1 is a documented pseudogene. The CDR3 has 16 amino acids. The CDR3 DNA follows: TGTGCCAGCAGCAAAGGTCTGGGGCACACACACTACGAGCAGTACGTC. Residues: CASSKGLGHTHYEQYV.

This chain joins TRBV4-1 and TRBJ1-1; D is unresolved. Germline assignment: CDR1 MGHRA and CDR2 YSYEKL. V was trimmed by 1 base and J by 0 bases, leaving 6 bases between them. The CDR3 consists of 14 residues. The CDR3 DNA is TGCGCCAGCAGCCAAGTCGGTATGAACACTGAAGCTTTCTTT. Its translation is CASSQVGMNTEAFF.

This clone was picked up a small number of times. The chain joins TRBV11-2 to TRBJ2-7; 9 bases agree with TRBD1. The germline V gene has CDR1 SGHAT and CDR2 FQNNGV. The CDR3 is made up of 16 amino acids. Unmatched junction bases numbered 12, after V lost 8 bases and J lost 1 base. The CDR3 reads CASGYSGTGPSYEQYF. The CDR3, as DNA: TGTGCCAGCGGATATTCCGGGACAGGGCCTTCCTACGAGCAGTACTTC.

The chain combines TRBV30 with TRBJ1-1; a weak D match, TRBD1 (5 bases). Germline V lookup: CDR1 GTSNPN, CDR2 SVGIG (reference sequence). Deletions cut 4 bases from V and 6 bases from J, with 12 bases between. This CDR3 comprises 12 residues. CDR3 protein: CAWTQGLAEAFF. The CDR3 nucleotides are TGTGCCTGGACTCAGGGTCTCGCTGAAGCTTTCTTT.

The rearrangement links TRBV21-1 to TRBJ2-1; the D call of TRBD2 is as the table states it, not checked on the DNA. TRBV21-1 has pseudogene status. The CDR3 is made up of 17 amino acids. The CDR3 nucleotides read TGTGCCAGCAGCAAAAGGGACGGCGGGAGGGCCATGAATGAGCAGTTCTTC. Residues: CASSKRDGGRAMNEQFF.

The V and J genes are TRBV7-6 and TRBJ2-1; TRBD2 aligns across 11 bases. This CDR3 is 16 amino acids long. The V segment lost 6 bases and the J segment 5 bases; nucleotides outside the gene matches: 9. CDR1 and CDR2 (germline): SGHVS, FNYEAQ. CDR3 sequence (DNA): TGTGCCAGCAGTGGTATAGCGGGAGGGCCTGACAATGAGCAGTTCTTC. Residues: CASSGIAGGPDNEQFF.